One sample yielded the 5 T cell receptor beta chains listed below, sequenced in a study of early T cells in non-severe SARS-CoV-2 infection. TCRdb reprocessed the 5' RACE reads via MiXCR and lists one record per CDR3 protein. The sample has around 21,000 distinct CDR3 sequences, less than 4.5% seen once. Sample: whole blood. The receptors shown here come from an adult who was a healthcare worker with PCR-confirmed SARS-CoV-2 infection or an uninfected control (not recorded which).

In its sample, this clonotype was seen many times. V gene TRBV30 combines with J gene TRBJ2-1; D remains ambiguous. The CDR3 spans 13 residues. The germline V and J ends were trimmed by 4 bases and 1 base, with 8 bases remaining between them. The germline gives CDR1 GTSNPN, CDR2 SVGIG (reference sequence). The CDR3 here is CAWTMGSYNEQFF. The CDR3, as DNA: TGTGCCTGGACTATGGGGTCCTACAATGAGCAGTTCTTC.

This clonotype was counted many times. The chain carries TRBV28 and TRBJ1-1, with TRBD1 as a possible D gene (5 bases). CDR1 and CDR2 (germline): MDHEN, SYDVKM. Deletions cut 0 bases from V and 1 base from J, with 9 bases between. The CDR3 extends over 15 amino acids. The CDR3 bases are TGTGCCAGCAGTTTATGGGGGCAGTCGAACACTGAAGCTTTCTTT. This translates into CASSLWGQSNTEAFF.

In its sample, this clonotype was seen a few times. The chain couples TRBV2 to TRBJ2-1, with TRBD2 as a possible D gene (6 bases). Germline assignment: CDR1 SNHLY and CDR2 FYNNEI. The CDR3 covers 16 residues. V was trimmed by 2 bases and J by 5 bases, leaving 16 bases between them. CDR3 sequence reads: CASSEKGRAGNNEQFF. The DNA for the CDR3 is TGTGCCAGCAGTGAAAAGGGCCGGGCGGGGAACAATGAGCAGTTCTTC.

This clonotype was counted many times. The genes are TRBV14 and TRBJ1-1; perhaps TRBD1 as D (5 bases). Trimming stripped 3 bases from V and 7 bases from J, with 15 bases between. Germline values: CDR1 SGHDN, CDR2 FVKESK. The CDR3 runs 14 residues. CDR3 in amino acids: CASSHALGRGEAFF. CDR3 coding DNA: TGTGCCAGCAGCCACGCACTCGGAAGGGGTGAAGCTTTCTTT.

The chain uses TRBV2 and TRBJ2-3; 12 nucleotides match TRBD2. Unmatched junction bases numbered 4, after V lost 6 bases and J lost 0 bases. CDR1 is SNHLY, CDR2 FYNNEI, per germline. This CDR3 contains 16 residues. The CDR3 sequence: CASRRLAGGSTDTQYF. CDR3 in DNA: TGTGCCAGCAGGCGTCTAGCGGGGGGGAGCACAGATACGCAGTATTTT.